The present TCR beta chain was sequenced within a study of a mutant IDH1 vaccine in newly diagnosed glioma. Study information: The start of vaccination came 4-6 weeks after radiotherapy alone, or with temozolomide cycles. Prior therapy was radiotherapy, temozolomide, or both; most received both.

Remarks on this clone: Its target is unknown.

Some clones are missing from TCRdb's copy, which holds only in-frame ones; the method was immunoSEQ multiplex PCR. The data contain approximately 84,000 clones, 75% to 85% of them singletons. Time point described: week 47, end of study. Mutant IDH1 20-mer peptide, at 300 ug, made up each vaccine dose, with topical imiquimod. During weeks 1, 3, 5, 7, 11, 15, 19 and 23, patients received eight vaccinations. New astrocytomas of WHO grade 3 or 4 that were IDH1-mutant and ATRX-lost were found in the donors. Trimming removed 1 base from V and 2 bases from J, with 9 bases in between. The CDR3 is 14 residues long. Germline V gene data show CDR1 as SGHTA and CDR2 as FQGNSA.

This clonotype was sampled from a man aged 35 to 55 with glioma. The source material was PBMCs, sampled from a glioma patient whose treatment included an IDH1 peptide vaccine. V is TRBV7-2 and J is TRBJ2-7; D gene unclear. The CDR3 is CASSLEGHTYEQYF. The CDR3 DNA follows: TGTGCCAGCAGCTTAGAGGGCCATACCTACGAGCAGTACTTC.